The 20 T cell receptor beta chains presented below share a single source sample, sequenced in a study of human T cells and chemical hapten exposure. Time point here: patch test 1, 2 weeks after DPC sensitization. Treatment of the sample: therapeutic diphenylcyclopropenone sensitization with weekly scalp DPC. Via MiXCR, TCRdb re-called the RACE reads, giving one row per CDR3 protein. Of tens of thousands of distinct CDR3 sequences detected, approximately 10% appear once; the ten largest clones hold 2.2%. Specimen: whole blood, collected in connection with sensitization to the hapten diphenylcyclopropenone (DPC). These TCRs come from a man aged 35 to 55 with alopecia areata. Some clones in this sample may be carry-over from other donors' samples.

This clonotype showed up just a few times. J is TRBJ1-1 and V is TRBV6-5; D gene unclear. The ends were cut back, 6 bases at V and 0 bases at J, with 8 bases in the middle. The germline V gene has CDR1 MNHEY and CDR2 SVGAGI. The CDR3 has 13 amino acids. CDR3 coding DNA: TGTGCCAGCAGCGAAACAGTGAACACTGAAGCTTTCTTT. It specifies CASSETVNTEAFF.

This clonotype was picked up many times. This chain connects TRBV6-5 to TRBJ1-5; D is uncertain. V was pared by 6 bases and J by 6 bases, with 12 bases between. CDR1 and CDR2 (germline): MNHEY, SVGAGI. This CDR3 is 13 amino acids long. CDR3 bases: TGTGCCAGCAGCTTAACAGTGGGTCAGCCCCAGCATTTT. Protein: CASSLTVGQPQHF.

This clonotype has a handful of counts. The chain carries TRBV6-1 and TRBJ1-3; D call uncertain. The CDR3 is 15 amino acids. Trimming took 5 bases from V and 0 from J, leaving 11 bases between them. The germline CDR1 and CDR2 sequences are MNHNS and SASEGT. CDR3 loop: CASSPGRISGNTIYF. CDR3 DNA: TGTGCCAGCAGTCCAGGACGTATCTCTGGAAACACCATATATTTT.

The gene calls are TRBV4-3 and TRBJ2-3; D possibly uses TRBD1 or TRBD2 (6 bases each). In germline, CDR1 is LGHNA, CDR2 YSLEER. V gave up 0 bases and J gave up 1 base, with 14 bases separating them. The CDR3 extends over 17 amino acids. The CDR3 region has the DNA TGCGCCAGCAGCCAAGAAGGTCGGGGGCTGGGCACAGATACGCAGTATTTT. It specifies CASSQEGRGLGTDTQYF.

The V gene is TRBV20-1, the J gene TRBJ2-7; 7 nucleotides align to TRBD1. The junction had 8 bases not matched to a gene; V was cut back by 0 bases and J by 6 bases. Germline CDR1 reads DFQATT; CDR2 reads SNEGSKA (reference sequence). The CDR3 extends over 14 amino acids. The CDR3 reads CSARDPGQTSEQYF. In nucleotides, the CDR3 is TGCAGTGCTAGAGATCCGGGACAGACCTCCGAGCAGTACTTC.

The gene calls are TRBV3-1 and TRBJ2-5; the match to TRBD2 covers 7 bases. J lost 7 bases, V lost 2 bases, and 1 base had no gene match. The germline gives CDR1 LGHDT, CDR2 YNNKEL (reference sequence). This CDR3 comprises 12 residues. The CDR3 nucleotides are TGTGCCAGCAGCCAACCGGGGGGGACCCAGTACTTC. Protein product: CASSQPGGTQYF.

This clonotype was recorded at least ten times. This chain links TRBV3-1 with TRBJ2-2, with D tentatively TRBD2 (5 bases). The CDR3 runs to 16 residues. Trimming cost V 4 bases and J 0 bases, with 12 bases left between them. Looked up from germline, CDR1 is LGHDT and CDR2 is YNNKEL (reference sequence). DNA for the CDR3: TGTGCCAGCAGCCCCGAGGGAGTTTCGAACACCGGGGAGCTGTTTTTT. Protein product: CASSPEGVSNTGELFF.

V and J are TRBV6-2 or TRBV6-3 and TRBJ2-1; D might be TRBD2 (7 bases). V lost 4 bases to trimming and J lost 7 bases, with 17 bases between them. Germline V CDR1 and CDR2: MNHEY, SVGEGT. CDR3 length: 15 residues. CDR3 region: CASSSGIRGGNEQFF. The DNA for the CDR3 is TGTGCCAGCAGTTCCGGGATTAGGGGGGGGAATGAGCAGTTCTTC.

This clonotype was detected a few times. This sequence joins TRBV29-1 and TRBJ2-1; 7 positions agree with TRBD2. The CDR3 has 12 residues. Germline V CDR1 and CDR2: SQVTM, ANQGSEA. Germline trimming cut 6 bases from V and 6 bases from J; bases unmatched to any gene: 5. CDR3 DNA sequence: TGCAGCGTAGCGGGGACGCGCAATGAGCAGTTCTTC. Translated, it gives CSVAGTRNEQFF.

The rearrangement joins TRBV29-1 to TRBJ2-1; D is ambiguous. Germline CDR1 SQVTM, CDR2 ANQGSEA. There are 14 residues in the CDR3. V lost 3 bases and J lost 0, with 9 bases in between. The CDR3 DNA follows: TGCAGCGTTGAGAAGGTTAGCTCCTACAATGAGCAGTTCTTC. Translation gives CSVEKVSSYNEQFF.

The CDR3 DNA reads as TGTGCCACCCAAGGTTACGAGCAGTACGTC. This codes for CATQGYEQYV. This rearrangement joins TRBV9 to TRBJ2-7, with D uncertain. There are 10 residues in the CDR3. Trimming removed 9 bases from V and 4 bases from J, with 8 bases in between. Germline CDR1 SGDLS, CDR2 YYNGEE.

This clonotype came up a few times. A read error may produce the germline difference seen at one junction end. This chain uses TRBV19 with TRBJ2-4; 8 positions match TRBD1. There are 16 residues in the CDR3. The V gene's germline CDR1 is LNHDA and CDR2 SQIVND (reference sequence). Here the CDR3 DNA reads TGTGCCAGTAGTGTAGACAGGGGCTTAGCCAAAAACATTCAGTACTTC. Encoded protein: CASSVDRGLAKNIQYF.

This clonotype was recorded at least ten times. The chain carries TRBV6-5 and TRBJ1-5; no clear D. Germline V gene lookup returns CDR1 MNHEY and CDR2 SVGAGI. This CDR3 contains 13 residues. V lost 2 bases, J lost 4 bases, and 6 bases lay in between. The CDR3 loop reads CASSYATNQPQHF. In DNA form, the CDR3 reads TGTGCCAGCAGTTACGCAACGAATCAGCCCCAGCATTTT.

This clonotype was recorded only once. The chain couples TRBV9 to TRBJ2-1, with TRBD2 matching 10 bases. This CDR3 comprises 17 residues. With 0 bases clipped from V and 1 base from J, the junction kept 4 bases outside the gene matches. Germline CDR1 reads SGDLS; CDR2 reads YYNGEE. CDR3 in amino acids: CASSVGLAGSSYNEQFF. The CDR3 region has the DNA TGTGCCAGCAGCGTAGGACTAGCGGGCTCTTCCTACAATGAGCAGTTCTTC.

This clonotype was found a few times. The chain links TRBV29-1 to TRBJ2-7; D is possibly TRBD1 or TRBD2 (5 bases each). V shed 6 bases and J shed 3 bases, with 18 bases lying between them. Germline V gene sequence: CDR1 SQVTM, CDR2 ANQGSEA. There are 14 residues in the CDR3. Here the CDR3 DNA reads TGCAGCGTCACCGGGACCGAGAATGACTACGAGCAGTACTTC. Protein: CSVTGTENDYEQYF.

V usage is TRBV4-3 and J usage is TRBJ2-3; the D gene is possibly TRBD1 (6 bases). The germline gives CDR1 LGHNA, CDR2 YSLEER. The CDR3 contains 17 residues. V was cut by 1 base and J by 4 bases, with 18 bases left in between. The CDR3 is CASSQGWGHLPADTQYF. The CDR3 coding sequence is TGCGCCAGCAGCCAAGGGTGGGGACACCTTCCGGCAGATACGCAGTATTTT.

This sequence joins TRBV5-1 and TRBJ2-5, with 13 bases that match TRBD2. The CDR3 consists of 15 residues. Germline CDR1 SGHRS, CDR2 YFSETQ. After removal of 0 bases from V and 4 bases from J, the junction contained 0 bases not matched to a gene. The CDR3: CASSLGLAGGETQYF. The CDR3 DNA reads TGCGCCAGCAGCTTGGGACTAGCGGGAGGAGAGACCCAGTACTTC.

In its sample, this clonotype was seen once. The chain recombines TRBV3-1 with TRBJ2-7; TRBD2 matches 8 bases. Germline-derived CDR1 and CDR2 are LGHDT and YNNKEL (reference sequence). Trimming at V came to 2 bases and at J to 6 bases, leaving 6 bases not matched to a gene. The CDR3 has 14 amino acids. The CDR3: CASSQSEREFEQYF. The CDR3 DNA reads as TGTGCCAGCAGCCAATCGGAGCGGGAGTTCGAGCAGTACTTC.

In this sample, this clonotype turned up a few times. V gene TRBV7-9 combines with J gene TRBJ2-3; D perhaps matches TRBD2 (5 bases). V lost 1 base, J lost 2 bases, and 7 bases lay in between. The CDR3 sequence is 14 residues long. CDR1 is SEHNR and CDR2 is FQNEAQ in the germline V gene (reference sequence). CDR3 residues: CASSLDGDTDTQYF. Here the CDR3 DNA reads TGTGCCAGCAGCTTAGACGGGGACACAGATACGCAGTATTTT.

This clonotype was seen at least ten times. The chain recombines TRBV28 with TRBJ1-1; D uncertain. The V gene lost 5 bases and the J gene lost 1 base, with 5 bases spanning the gap. The CDR3 loop spans 12 amino acids. CDR1 and CDR2 (germline): MDHEN, SYDVKM. This chain's CDR3 is CASSPWNTEAFF. In nucleotides, the CDR3 is TGTGCCAGCAGTCCCTGGAACACTGAAGCTTTCTTT.